This T cell receptor beta chain was found in a study of response to subunit inactivated influenza vaccine. Study-level results: The authors proposed limited new T cell recruitment per seasonal influenza vaccination.

With regard to this clonotype: The antigen is not known.

TCRdb passed the RT-PCR reads through MiXCR, listing each CDR3 protein once. The sample has approximately 730,000 distinct CDR3 sequences, about 15% seen once. Germline assignment: CDR1 KGHSH and CDR2 LQKENI. The CDR3 covers 13 residues. The V segment lost 5 bases and the J segment 4 bases; nucleotides outside the gene matches: 5. This clonotype was obtained from a man aged 45-60 years who received an inactivated influenza vaccine. The chain has TRBV18 and TRBJ2-7; 7 bases line up with TRBD1. This material consisted of PBMCs from blood, taken 14 days before vaccination. The CDR3 loop is CASSTGQRYEQYF. CDR3 DNA: TGTGCCAGCTCAACGGGACAGCGATACGAGCAGTACTTC.